These T cell receptor beta chains were read from a single sample in a study of T cell responses to AZD1222 COVID-19 vaccine. Clones were sequenced by immunoSEQ multiplex PCR, and TCRdb holds only the in-frame ones, with some missing. The table has 42,000 or so clones, 88% seen once. Source: peripheral blood, taken 28 days after the second dose of the MenACWY control vaccine. The receptors come from an adult who received the MenACWY meningococcal vaccine as a control. Both conserved end residues are part of each CDR3. Each record gives: clone size, V gene, J gene, CDR3 protein. Not all rows give a size; the values are once, few, many and, for expanded clones, a class.

-	TRBV4-2	TRBJ2-1	CASSQEWLRPNEQFF
once	TRBV5-1	TRBJ1-1	CASSFARGFFMNTEAFF
-	TRBV28	TRBJ1-2	CASSLYGNYGYTF
-	TRBV15	TRBJ1-5	CATSRENIGSQPQHF
-	TRBV2	TRBJ1-3	CASSSAPGNTIYF
once	TRBV5-1	TRBJ2-5	CASSLRGDETQYF
-	TRBV28	TRBJ2-3	CASSFGTGPDTQYF
-	TRBV2	TRBJ1-5	CASRHGGASNQPQHF
-	TRBV4-1	TRBJ2-3	CASSQVPHGRNSYF
-	TRBV27	TRBJ2-2	CASIADLVLGGELFF
-	TRBV27	TRBJ2-7	CASSLTSSYEQYF
-	TRBV7-2	TRBJ2-7	CASSLASTSGSSEQYF
-	TRBV6-5	TRBJ1-4	CAILRQARTNEKLFF
-	TRBV6-2/TRBV6-3	TRBJ1-2	CASSFRVNYGYTF
once	TRBV24-1	TRBJ2-3	CATSDFAREGDTQYF
-	TRBV3-1/TRBV3-2	TRBJ2-1	CASSLSPGSSYNEQFF
-	TRBV30	TRBJ1-5	CAWSRQVNQPQHF
-	TRBV6-1	TRBJ1-5	CASSEWTVSSNQPQHF
few	TRBV3-1/TRBV3-2	TRBJ1-4	CASSPAWRANEKLFF
once	TRBV27	TRBJ2-7	CASSLVTGTYEQYF
-	TRBV19	TRBJ1-1	CASSDTRRIRYTEAFF
-	TRBV4-1	TRBJ1-1	CASSQGRGLGNTEAFF
-	TRBV4-1	TRBJ2-5	CASSQALAGGVETQYF
-	TRBV19	TRBJ2-1	CASSLAAYNEQFF
-	TRBV5-1	TRBJ2-1	CASVGEVEQFF
-	TRBV6-4	TRBJ2-3	CASRGRWTDTQYF
-	TRBV6-1	TRBJ2-2	CASSEGGRDTGELFF
-	TRBV5-1	TRBJ1-2	CASSPGQATYGYTF
-	TRBV5-4	TRBJ2-6	CASRFRGEASGANVLTF
-	TRBV19	TRBJ1-5	CASSIVSYQPQHF
-	TRBV10-3	TRBJ2-5	CAISDVGRETQYF
few	TRBV6-2/TRBV6-3	TRBJ2-1	CASSYLQQPYNEQFF
-	TRBV5-5	TRBJ2-7	CASSLDFFISGGPSYEQYF
-	TRBV2	TRBJ1-3	CASRAGNSGNTIYF
-	TRBV29-1	TRBJ1-1	CSGNSNTEAFF
-	TRBV19	TRBJ2-2	CASRSSSNTGELFF
-	TRBV9	TRBJ2-6	CASSVGSGANVLTF